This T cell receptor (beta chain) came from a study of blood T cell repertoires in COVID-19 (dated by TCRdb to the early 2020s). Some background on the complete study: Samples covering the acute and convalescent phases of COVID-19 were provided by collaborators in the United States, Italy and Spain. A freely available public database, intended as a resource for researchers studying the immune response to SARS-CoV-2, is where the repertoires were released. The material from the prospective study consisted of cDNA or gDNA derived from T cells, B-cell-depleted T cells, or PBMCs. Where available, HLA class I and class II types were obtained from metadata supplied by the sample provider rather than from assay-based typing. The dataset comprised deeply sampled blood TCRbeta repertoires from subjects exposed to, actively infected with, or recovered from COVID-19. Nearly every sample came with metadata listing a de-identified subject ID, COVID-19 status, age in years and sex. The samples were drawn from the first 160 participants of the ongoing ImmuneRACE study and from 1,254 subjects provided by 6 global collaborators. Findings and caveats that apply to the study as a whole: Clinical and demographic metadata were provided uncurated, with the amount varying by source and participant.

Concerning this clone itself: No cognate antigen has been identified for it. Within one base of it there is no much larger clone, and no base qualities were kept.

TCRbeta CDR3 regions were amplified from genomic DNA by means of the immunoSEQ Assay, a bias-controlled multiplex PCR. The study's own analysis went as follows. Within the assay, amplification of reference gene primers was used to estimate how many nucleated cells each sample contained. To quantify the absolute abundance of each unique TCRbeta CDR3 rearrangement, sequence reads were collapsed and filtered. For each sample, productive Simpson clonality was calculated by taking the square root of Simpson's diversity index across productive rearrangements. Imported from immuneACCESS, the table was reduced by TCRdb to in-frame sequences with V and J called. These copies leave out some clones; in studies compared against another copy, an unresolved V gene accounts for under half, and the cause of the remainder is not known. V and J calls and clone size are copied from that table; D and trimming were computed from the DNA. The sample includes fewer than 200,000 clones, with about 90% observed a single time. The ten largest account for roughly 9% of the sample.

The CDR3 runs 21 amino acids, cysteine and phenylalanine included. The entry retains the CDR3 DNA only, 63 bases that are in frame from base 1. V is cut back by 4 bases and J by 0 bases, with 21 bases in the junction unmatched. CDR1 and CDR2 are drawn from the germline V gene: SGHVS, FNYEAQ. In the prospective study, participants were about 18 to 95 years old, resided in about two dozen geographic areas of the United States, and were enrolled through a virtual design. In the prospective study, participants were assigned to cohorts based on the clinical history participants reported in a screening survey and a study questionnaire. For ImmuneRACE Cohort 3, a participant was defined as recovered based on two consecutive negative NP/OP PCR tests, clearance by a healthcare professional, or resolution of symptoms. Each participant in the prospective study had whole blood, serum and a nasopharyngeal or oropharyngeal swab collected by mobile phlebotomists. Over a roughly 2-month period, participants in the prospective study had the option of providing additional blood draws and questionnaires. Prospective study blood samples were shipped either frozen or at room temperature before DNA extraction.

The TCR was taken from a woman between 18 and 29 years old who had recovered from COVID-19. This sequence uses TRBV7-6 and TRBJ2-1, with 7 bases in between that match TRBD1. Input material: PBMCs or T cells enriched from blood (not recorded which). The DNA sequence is TGTGCCAGCAGCTCGAGGGGGCCGGGGACCTACAGTACCTCCTCCTACAATGAGCAGTTCTTC. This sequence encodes CASSSRGPGTYSTSSYNEQFF. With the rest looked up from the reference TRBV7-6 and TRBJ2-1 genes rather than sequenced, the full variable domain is GAGVSQSPRYKVTKRGQDVALRCDPISGHVSLYWYRQALGQGPEFLTYFNYEAQQDKSGLPNDRFSAERPEGSISTLTIQRTEQRDSAMYRCASSSRGPGTYSTSSYNEQFFGPGTRLTVL.